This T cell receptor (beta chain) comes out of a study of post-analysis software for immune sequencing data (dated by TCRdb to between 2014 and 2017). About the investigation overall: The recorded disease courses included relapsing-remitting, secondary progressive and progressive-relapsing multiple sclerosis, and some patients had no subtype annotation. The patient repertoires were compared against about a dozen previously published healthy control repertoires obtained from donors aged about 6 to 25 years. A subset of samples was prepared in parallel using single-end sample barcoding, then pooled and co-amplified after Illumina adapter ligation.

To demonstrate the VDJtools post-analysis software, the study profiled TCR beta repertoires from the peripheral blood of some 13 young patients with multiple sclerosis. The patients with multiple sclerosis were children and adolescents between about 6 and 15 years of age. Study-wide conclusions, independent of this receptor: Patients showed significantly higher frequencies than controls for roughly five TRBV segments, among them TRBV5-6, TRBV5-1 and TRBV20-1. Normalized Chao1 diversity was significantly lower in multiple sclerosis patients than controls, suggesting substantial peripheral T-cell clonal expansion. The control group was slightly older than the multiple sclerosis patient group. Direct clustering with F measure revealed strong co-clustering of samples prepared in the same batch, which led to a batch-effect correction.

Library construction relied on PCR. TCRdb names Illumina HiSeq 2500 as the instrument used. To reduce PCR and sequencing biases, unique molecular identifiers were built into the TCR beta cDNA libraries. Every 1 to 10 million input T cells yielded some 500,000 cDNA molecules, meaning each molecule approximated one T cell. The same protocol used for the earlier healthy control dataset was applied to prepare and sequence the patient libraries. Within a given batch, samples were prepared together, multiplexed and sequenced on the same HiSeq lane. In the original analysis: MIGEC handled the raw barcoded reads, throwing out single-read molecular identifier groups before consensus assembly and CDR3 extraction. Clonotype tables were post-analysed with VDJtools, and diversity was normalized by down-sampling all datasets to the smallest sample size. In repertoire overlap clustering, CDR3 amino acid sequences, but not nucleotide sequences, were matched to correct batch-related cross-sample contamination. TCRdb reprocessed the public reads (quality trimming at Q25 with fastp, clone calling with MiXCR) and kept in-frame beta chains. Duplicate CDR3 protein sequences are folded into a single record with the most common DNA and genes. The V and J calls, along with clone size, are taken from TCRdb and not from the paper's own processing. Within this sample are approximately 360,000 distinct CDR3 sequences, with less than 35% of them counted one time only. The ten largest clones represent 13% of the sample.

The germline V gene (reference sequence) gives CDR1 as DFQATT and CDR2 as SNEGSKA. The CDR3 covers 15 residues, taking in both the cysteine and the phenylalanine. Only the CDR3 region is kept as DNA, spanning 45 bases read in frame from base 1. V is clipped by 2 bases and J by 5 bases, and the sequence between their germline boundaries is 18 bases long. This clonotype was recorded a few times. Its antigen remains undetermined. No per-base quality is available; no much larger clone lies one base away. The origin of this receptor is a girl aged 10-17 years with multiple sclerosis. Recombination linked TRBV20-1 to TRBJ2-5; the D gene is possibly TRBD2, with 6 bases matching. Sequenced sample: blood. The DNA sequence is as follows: TGCAGTGCTAGAAGCGGAGTGTGGAGCGGGGAGACCCAGTACTTC. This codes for CSARSGVWSGETQYF.